This is a list of T cell receptor beta chains from one sample in a study of early T cells in non-severe SARS-CoV-2 infection. Each CDR3 protein gets one entry after TCRdb re-called the 5' RACE reads with MiXCR. The profile covers tens of thousands of distinct CDR3 sequences, with approximately 12% appearing a single time and 5% to 6.5% taken by the ten largest. Sample: whole blood. Receptors originate from an adult who was a healthcare worker with PCR-confirmed SARS-CoV-2 infection or an uninfected control (not recorded which). CDR3s include the opening cysteine and the closing phenylalanine or tryptophan. D genes are given only for firm matches. Clone sizes are given selectively: once, few, many, or a class where the clone is expanded.

V gene	J gene	D gene	clone size	CDR3 DNA	CDR3 protein
TRBV9	TRBJ2-2	-	-	TGTGCCAGCAGCATGCGAAGCGGGAACACCGGGGAGCTGTTTTTT	CASSMRSGNTGELFF
TRBV7-9	TRBJ2-3	TRBD2	few	TGTGCCAGCAGCCTACTAGCGGGGACCACAGATACGCAGTATTTT	CASSLLAGTTDTQYF
TRBV6-5	TRBJ1-1	TRBD1	few	TGTGCCAGCAGTACCTTCAGTCAGGGGGGGACTGAAGCTTTCTTT	CASSTFSQGGTEAFF
TRBV7-9	TRBJ2-1	TRBD2	many	TGTGCCAGCAGCTTCCATAGCGGGGTCGGCAATGAGCAGTTCTTC	CASSFHSGVGNEQFF
TRBV14	TRBJ2-3	-	few	TGTGCCAGCAGCCAAGAGAGTGGGGTGTGGACAGATACGCAGTATTTT	CASSQESGVWTDTQYF
TRBV9	TRBJ2-2	-	many	TGTGCCAGCAGCGTCACCCCGGGGGGCGCGAACACCGGGGAGCTGTTTTTT	CASSVTPGGANTGELFF
TRBV2	TRBJ2-5	-	many	TGTGCCAGCAAAAGGGAAGAGACCCAGTACTTC	CASKREETQYF
TRBV5-1	TRBJ1-1	-	-	TGCGCCAGCAGCTTGGAAGCCCGAAACACTGAAGCTTTCTTT	CASSLEARNTEAFF
TRBV11-1	TRBJ2-5	TRBD1	few	TGTGCCAGCAGCCGAGGGGGCGGTAAGGAAGAGACCCAGTACTTC	CASSRGGGKEETQYF
TRBV12-5	TRBJ2-1	-	few	TGTGCTAGTGGCTCCGGGACTCCAACGCCCCATGAGCAGTTCTTC	CASGSGTPTPHEQFF